Below are 21 T cell receptor beta chains sequenced from a single sample in a study of CD8+CD57+ T cells in acquired aplastic anemia. Before being chosen for sequencing, patients had shown CD8+CD57+ cell expansion by flow cytometry. Both TCR beta VDJ combination and CDR3 sequence profiling were carried out. Genomic DNA was the template for this profiling. TCRdb re-called the reads through MiXCR, storing one row per CDR3 protein. In the table there are approximately 200,000 distinct CDR3 sequences, around 49% of which are singletons. Sequenced: sorted CD4+, CD8+, or CD8+CD57+ T cells (not recorded which) from PBMCs. These receptors were obtained from a human donor with aplastic anemia.

This clonotype was detected once. The chain uses TRBV5-1 and TRBJ2-6; 9 bases agree with TRBD1. Germline V gene lookup returns CDR1 SGHRS and CDR2 YFSETQ. This CDR3 is 18 amino acids long. V trimming: 1 base; J trimming: 1 base; junction bases outside the gene matches: 6. The CDR3 DNA reads as TGCGCCAGCAGCTTGAGGGGACAGGGACTATCTGGGGCCAACGTCCTGACTTTC. It encodes CASSLRGQGLSGANVLTF.

J is TRBJ2-2 and V is TRBV4-1, with 7 bases identical to TRBD1. V was pared by 2 bases and J by 5 bases, with 5 bases of the junction left unmatched. The CDR3 loop spans 15 amino acids. The germline V gene encodes CDR1 MGHRA and CDR2 YSYEKL. The CDR3 sequence is CASSQPGQRTGELFF. The CDR3 coding sequence is TGCGCCAGCAGCCAACCGGGACAGAGGACCGGGGAGCTGTTTTTT.

The rearrangement links TRBV25-1 to TRBJ1-3; no clear D gene. This CDR3 has 14 amino acids. The V end lost 2 bases, the J end lost 0 bases, and 5 bases lay between the germline ends. In germline, CDR1 is MGHDK, CDR2 SYGVNS. The CDR3 region has the DNA TGTGCCAGCAGTGAAGAACGCTCTGGAAACACCATATATTTT. Encoded protein: CASSEERSGNTIYF.

The V call is TRBV6-5, the J call TRBJ2-1, with a possible D match to TRBD1 (6 bases). The J call is doubtful: the DNA matches TRBJ2-7 better. The CDR3 has 13 amino acids. In germline, CDR1 is MNHEY, CDR2 SVGAGI. CDR3 residues: CASSYGRDNEQYF. The DNA for the CDR3 is TGTGCCAGCAGTTACGGAAGGGACAATGAGCAGTACTTC.

This clonotype was recorded at least ten times. V gene TRBV6-1 combines with J gene TRBJ2-7; 7 positions agree with TRBD2. The CDR3 runs 14 residues. V lost 1 base and J lost 0; bases outside the gene matches: 0. Germline lookup yields CDR1 MNHNS and CDR2 SASEGT. The CDR3 protein is CASSEGGSSYEQYF. The CDR3 DNA is TGTGCCAGCAGTGAAGGCGGGAGCTCCTACGAGCAGTACTTC.

The genes are TRBV29-1 and TRBJ1-5, with D tentatively TRBD1 (6 bases). The CDR3 is 14 residues long. Germline CDR1 and CDR2: SQVTM and ANQGSEA. Trimming took 5 bases from V and 2 from J, leaving 13 bases between them. In DNA form, the CDR3 reads TGCAGCGTTTCCTTAGGGGGTGGCAATCAGCCCCAGCATTTT. This sequence encodes CSVSLGGGNQPQHF.

The genes are TRBV9 and TRBJ2-1; D possibly uses TRBD1 or TRBD2 (5 bases each). Germline CDR1 reads SGDLS; CDR2 reads YYNGEE. Trimming shortened V by 6 bases and J by 4 bases, and 20 bases separated the two germline ends. The CDR3 totals 16 residues. The CDR3 nucleotides read TGTGCCAGCACACCTTCAGTGGGACCCTCGTACAATGAGCAGTTCTTC. It encodes CASTPSVGPSYNEQFF.

In its sample, this clonotype was seen a few times. The chain joins TRBV2 to TRBJ2-2, with TRBD2 matching 8 bases. This CDR3 is 15 amino acids long. Germline V lookup: CDR1 SNHLY, CDR2 FYNNEI. V shed 5 bases, J shed 6 bases, and the junction held 8 bases outside the gene matches. CDR3 DNA: TGTGCCAGCAGTTCCAGCGGGGGATCGTCCGGGGAGCTGTTTTTT. Protein sequence: CASSSSGGSSGELFF.

On this clonotype itself: Given the absence of the conserved phenylalanine or tryptophan at the CDR3 end, a read error is likely. The V and J genes are TRBV10-3 and TRBJ1-1, with D possibly being TRBD1 (5 bases). This CDR3 has 15 residues. CDR1 is ENHRY, CDR2 SYGVKD, per germline. CDR3 nucleotide sequence: TGTGCCATCAGCCACGGGGACCTATCACGGACTGGAGCTTTCTCT. This codes for CAISHGDLSRTGAFS.

This clonotype was detected a few times. The gene calls are TRBV5-1 and TRBJ2-7, with TRBD1 matching 7 bases. With V trimmed by 0 bases and J by 2 bases, 5 bases remained unmatched. There are 15 residues in the CDR3. Per the germline V gene, CDR1 is SGHRS and CDR2 is YFSETQ. The CDR3, as DNA: TGCGCCAGCAGCTTGGCCGGGACAGCAACCTACGAGCAGTACTTC. Translated: CASSLAGTATYEQYF.

The chain has TRBV7-9 and TRBJ1-6; D might be TRBD1 (6 bases). The V end lost 5 bases, the J end lost 6 bases, and 11 bases lay between the germline ends. Germline V CDR1 and CDR2: SEHNR, FQNEAQ (reference sequence). The CDR3 runs 14 residues. CDR3: CASSITGTNSPLHF. In DNA form, the CDR3 reads TGTGCCAGCAGCATCACAGGGACTAATTCACCCCTCCACTTT. The whole variable domain, remainder taken from reference TRBV7-9 and TRBJ1-6, is DTGVSQNPRHKITKRGQNVTFRCDPISEHNRLYWYRQTLGQGPEFLTYFQNEAQLEKSRLLSDRFSAERPKGSFSTLEIQRTEQGDSAMYLCASSITGTNSPLHFGNGTRLTVT.

The genes are TRBV19 and TRBJ2-1; TRBD1 matches at 7 bases. In germline, CDR1 is LNHDA, CDR2 SQIVND (reference sequence). The CDR3 contains 15 residues. Germline trimming cut 5 bases from V and 7 bases from J; bases unmatched to any gene: 11. CDR3 loop: CASSAGTVPWNEQFF. The CDR3 nucleotides read TGTGCCAGTAGTGCCGGGACAGTGCCCTGGAATGAGCAGTTCTTC.

CDR3 nucleotides: TGTGCCAGCAGCTTTAGAGCACCCGGGGAGCTGTTTTTT. As protein: CASSFRAPGELFF. J is TRBJ2-2 and V is TRBV7-2, with D hard to call. Per germline, CDR1 SGHTA and CDR2 FQGNSA. V was cut by 3 bases and J by 6 bases, with 8 bases left in between. This CDR3 region has 13 residues.

In this sample, this clonotype turned up a few times. The chain combines TRBV2 with TRBJ1-1; perhaps TRBD1 as D (5 bases). Deletions cut 1 base from V and 3 bases from J, with 9 bases between. This CDR3 spans 14 amino acids. Germline assignment: CDR1 SNHLY and CDR2 FYNNEI. The CDR3: CASSEGQGYTEAFF. CDR3 DNA sequence: TGTGCCAGCAGTGAAGGGCAGGGATACACTGAAGCTTTCTTT. The full variable domain, rest sourced from reference TRBV2 and TRBJ1-1, is EPEVTQTPSHQVTQMGQEVILRCVPISNHLYFYWYRQILGQKVEFLVSFYNNEISEKSEIFDDQFSVERPDGSNFTLKIRSTKLEDSAMYFCASSEGQGYTEAFFGQGTRLTVV.

Concerning this clonotype itself: A read error is possible here, since a much larger clone lies one base away. The CDR3 reads CASRRTPTDGPHEQYF. The CDR3 DNA is TGTGCCAGCAGACGAACTCCGACAGACGGACCCCACGAGCAGTACTTC. The rearrangement joins TRBV7-9 to TRBJ2-7, with D possibly matching TRBD1 (5 bases). The CDR3 has 16 amino acids. Germline loops: CDR1 SEHNR, CDR2 FQNEAQ (reference sequence). The ends were cut back, 6 bases at V and 5 bases at J, with 23 bases in the middle.

J is TRBJ2-7 and V is TRBV2; TRBD1 is a possible D gene (5 bases). Germline V lookup: CDR1 SNHLY, CDR2 FYNNEI. V lost 0 bases and J lost 0, with 12 bases in between. The CDR3 totals 16 residues. Written as DNA, the CDR3 is TGTGCCAGCAGTGAAGCGCTTTATGACAGCTCCTACGAGCAGTACTTC. Translated: CASSEALYDSSYEQYF. The whole variable domain, filled in from reference TRBV2 and TRBJ2-7, reads EPEVTQTPSHQVTQMGQEVILRCVPISNHLYFYWYRQILGQKVEFLVSFYNNEISEKSEIFDDQFSVERPDGSNFTLKIRSTKLEDSAMYFCASSEALYDSSYEQYFGPGTRLTVT.

V and J are TRBV7-9 and TRBJ2-5; TRBD2 is a possible D gene (7 bases). V shed 0 bases and J shed 5 bases, with 13 bases lying between them. The CDR3 spans 15 residues. CDR1 and CDR2 from the germline V gene are SEHNR and FQNEAQ (reference sequence). The DNA for the CDR3 is TGTGCCAGCAGCTTAGCGGGGGGGGGCCGTGAGACCCAGTACTTC. Encoded protein: CASSLAGGGRETQYF.

This sequence joins TRBV28 and TRBJ1-6; 8 bases match TRBD1. CDR3 length: 15 amino acids. Germline CDR1 is MDHEN and CDR2 is SYDVKM. With V trimmed by 7 bases and J by 9 bases, 11 bases remained unmatched. CDR3 protein: CASNQHGTGVSPLHF. The CDR3 DNA reads TGTGCCAGCAATCAACATGGGACAGGAGTTTCACCCCTCCACTTT.

With regard to this clonotype: Lacking the conserved final phenylalanine or tryptophan, this CDR3 likely reflects a read error. The chain links TRBV7-3 to TRBJ1-3; tentative D call: TRBD1 (6 bases). Germline V gives CDR1 SGHTA, CDR2 FQGTGA. The V end lost 2 bases, the J end lost 2 bases, and 13 bases lay between the germline ends. The CDR3 sequence is 16 residues long. The DNA for the CDR3 is TGTGCCAGCAGCTTAGGCGGGACATCTACTGGAAACACCATATATCTT. Amino acids: CASSLGGTSTGNTIYL.

This clonotype was detected ten times or more. The chain recombines TRBV11-2 with TRBJ2-3, with TRBD2 matching over 8 bases. The CDR3 runs to 17 residues. With 4 bases clipped from V and 4 bases from J, the junction kept 13 bases outside the gene matches. The germline CDR1 and CDR2 sequences are SGHAT and FQNNGV. CDR3 nucleotide sequence: TGTGCCAGCAGCTCACCCGGGACTAGTTCTCGGGCAGATACGCAGTATTTT. Protein: CASSSPGTSSRADTQYF. The full variable domain, with the rest looked up from reference TRBV11-2 and TRBJ2-3, is EAGVAQSPRYKIIEKRQSVAFWCNPISGHATLYWYQQILGQGPKLLIQFQNNGVVDDSQLPKDRFSAERLKGVDSTLKIQPAKLEDSAVYLCASSSPGTSSRADTQYFGPGTRLTVL.

This clonotype came up many times. This chain connects TRBV5-1 to TRBJ2-1; D not certain. V gave up 0 bases and J gave up 1 base, with 8 bases separating them. Germline assignment: CDR1 SGHRS and CDR2 YFSETQ. The CDR3 length is 15 residues. CDR3 protein: CASSLAWGSYNEQFF. CDR3 DNA sequence: TGCGCCAGCAGCTTGGCCTGGGGTTCCTACAATGAGCAGTTCTTC.